This T cell receptor beta chain was profiled in a study of PD-1 blockade in classical Hodgkin lymphoma. The study, taken as a whole, reports: Later analyses included only patients treated at least 1 year post-ASCT. CD4+ TCR diversity rose significantly by C4D1, and CD8+ TCR diversity did not. What drove the repertoire differences, possibly disease activity or prior therapy, has not been defined. Baseline TCR diversity was reportedly lower in newly diagnosed patients than healthy donors.

All trial patients relapsed after autologous stem cell transplantation. Thawed PBMCs supplied CD8+ T cells via magnetic negative selection. Libraries were prepared by immunoSEQ multiplex PCR; TCRdb keeps only in-frame clonotypes and omits some of them. Of some 1,600 clones listed, roughly three fifths are singletons. The germline CDR1 and CDR2 sequences are SGHRS and YFSETQ. The germline V and J ends were trimmed by 3 bases and 6 bases, with 7 bases remaining between them. The CDR3 has 12 amino acids. Of note for this clone: Its antigen is currently unknown.

The sample here was CD8+ T cells from blood, taken at baseline. V gene TRBV5-1 combines with J gene TRBJ2-1; D ambiguous. The sequence was collected from a human donor with classical Hodgkin lymphoma. The CDR3 DNA reads TGCGCCAGCAGCTCTGATCCCAATGAGCAGTTCTTC. It codes for CASSSDPNEQFF.